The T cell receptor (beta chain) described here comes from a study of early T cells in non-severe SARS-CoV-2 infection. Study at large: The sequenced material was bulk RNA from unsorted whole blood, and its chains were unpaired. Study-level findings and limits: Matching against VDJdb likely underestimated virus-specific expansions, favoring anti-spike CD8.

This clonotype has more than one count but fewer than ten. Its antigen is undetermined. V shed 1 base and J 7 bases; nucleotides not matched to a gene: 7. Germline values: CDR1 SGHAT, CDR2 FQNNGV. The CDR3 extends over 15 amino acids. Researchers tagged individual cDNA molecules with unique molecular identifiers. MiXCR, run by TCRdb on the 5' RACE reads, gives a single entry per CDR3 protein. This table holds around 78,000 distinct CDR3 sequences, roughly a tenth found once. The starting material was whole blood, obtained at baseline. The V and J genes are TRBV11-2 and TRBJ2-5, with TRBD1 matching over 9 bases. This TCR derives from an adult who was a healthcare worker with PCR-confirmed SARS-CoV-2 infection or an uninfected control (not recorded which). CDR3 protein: CASSLGTGVDVTQYF. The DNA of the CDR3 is TGTGCCAGCAGCTTAGGGACAGGGGTTGATGTGACCCAGTACTTC. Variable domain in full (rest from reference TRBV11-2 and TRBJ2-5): EAGVAQSPRYKIIEKRQSVAFWCNPISGHATLYWYQQILGQGPKLLIQFQNNGVVDDSQLPKDRFSAERLKGVDSTLKIQPAKLEDSAVYLCASSLGTGVDVTQYFGPGTRLLVL.